The clone carrying this TCR beta chain occurred a few times. This record comes from a study of early T cells in non-severe SARS-CoV-2 infection. In TCRdb, the 5' RACE reads were re-called with MiXCR into one record per CDR3 protein. In the table there are 55,000 to 70,000 distinct CDR3 sequences, under 10% of which are singletons. Germline-derived CDR1 and CDR2 are MNHEY and SVGAGI. Trimming removed 5 bases from V and 1 base from J; junction bases left unmatched: 4. The CDR3 is 14 residues long. The source material was whole blood. The sequence was collected from an adult who was a healthcare worker with PCR-confirmed SARS-CoV-2 infection or an uninfected control (not recorded which). The chain uses TRBV6-5 and TRBJ1-1, with TRBD1 matching 7 bases. The CDR3 loop is CASSTTGKNTEAFF. CDR3 in DNA: TGTGCCAGCAGTACGACAGGGAAGAACACTGAAGCTTTCTTT.